This TCR beta chain was sequenced for a study of CD8+CD57+ T cells in acquired aplastic anemia. Study-wide background: Sorted CD4+ and CD8+ cells gave an average of approximately 3.4 ug of DNA. Healthy-donor CD4+ cells averaged about 9.9 million reads.

Genomic DNA, serving as template, underwent TCR beta VDJ and CDR3 profiling. Each CDR3 protein is one row after TCRdb ran MiXCR on the reads. The sample has a few hundred thousand distinct CDR3 sequences; approximately 35% are singletons. Points from the study as a whole: Under 35 was the count of CD8+ CDR3 sequences that patients shared with controls. Significant differences in CD8+ Simpson's diversity were not observed between patients and controls.

Germline CDR1 is SGHTA and CDR2 is FQGNSA. Trimming cost V 3 bases and J 2 bases, with 7 bases left between them. There are 13 residues in the CDR3. This clonotype was recorded at least ten times. Its target is unknown. The V and J genes are TRBV7-2 and TRBJ1-2, with D uncertain. The sequenced material came from sorted CD4+, CD8+, or CD8+CD57+ T cells (not recorded which) from PBMCs. The TCR sequence derives from a human donor in good health, serving as a control. CDR3 in amino acids: CASSFNGNYGYTF. For the CDR3, the DNA is TGTGCCAGCAGCTTTAATGGAAACTATGGCTACACCTTC.